The TCR beta chain described here comes from a study of blood T cell repertoires in COVID-19. The CDR3 sequence is 11 residues long. Trimming cost V 8 bases and J 11 bases, with 14 bases left between them. Assay: immunoSEQ multiplex PCR; the TCRdb copy retains only in-frame clones and omits some. The sample lists about 440,000 clones; roughly 90% were seen once. The genes are TRBV12-3 or TRBV12-4 and TRBJ2-3, with unresolved D. The sequencing sample was made of peripheral blood. The receptor's source is a woman in her thirties with acute or convalescent COVID-19. This CDR3 is CASGLGSMQYF. As DNA, the CDR3 is TGTGCCAGCGGCCTCGGGTCGATGCAGTATTTT.